The rows below give T cell receptor beta chains drawn from one sample of a study of cytomegalovirus exposure and HLA in healthy donors. Profiling relied on immunoSEQ multiplex PCR, and the TCRdb table lists in-frame clones only, not all of them. Among some 120,000 clones, over 60% were seen once, and the ten largest hold approximately 2%. The sample comprised PBMCs. These receptor sequences come from a man aged 18 to 35 in good health and CMV-seronegative. Both conserved end residues are part of each CDR3. Fields, in order: D gene, clone size, J gene, V gene, CDR3 DNA, CDR3 protein. The D gene is left open where the match is weak. Size values are once, few and many counts, or a class for expanded clones, and some rows have none.

D gene: -; clone size: -; J gene: TRBJ2-7; V gene: TRBV7-8; CDR3 DNA: TGTGCCAGCAGCTCTGTAGTCGGTACCTACGAGCAGTACTTC; CDR3 protein: CASSSVVGTYEQYF
D gene: TRBD2; clone size: -; J gene: TRBJ2-7; V gene: TRBV19; CDR3 DNA: TGTGCCAGTAGTGCAACTAGCGGGGCCTACGAGCAGTACTTC; CDR3 protein: CASSATSGAYEQYF
D gene: TRBD2; clone size: -; J gene: TRBJ2-2; V gene: TRBV7-2; CDR3 DNA: TGTGCCAGCAGCCTAAGCGGGAGGAACACCGGGGAGCTGTTTTTT; CDR3 protein: CASSLSGRNTGELFF
D gene: -; clone size: -; J gene: TRBJ2-3; V gene: TRBV2; CDR3 DNA: TGTGCCAGCAGCAAGGGGACAAAGGATAGAGATATGCAGTATTTT; CDR3 protein: CASSKGTKDRDMQYF
D gene: TRBD1; clone size: -; J gene: TRBJ1-2; V gene: TRBV14; CDR3 DNA: TGTGCCAGCAGCCGACCCGGGACAGGGGGCGTAAACTATGGCTACACCTTC; CDR3 protein: CASSRPGTGGVNYGYTF
D gene: -; clone size: -; J gene: TRBJ1-2; V gene: TRBV5-5; CDR3 DNA: TGTGCCAGCAGCCGGGGGTCGTTTGCTAACTATGGCTACACCTTC; CDR3 protein: CASSRGSFANYGYTF
D gene: TRBD1; clone size: few; J gene: TRBJ1-1; V gene: TRBV28; CDR3 DNA: TGTGCCGTTGCTTACAGGGGGACTGAAGCTTTCTTT; CDR3 protein: CAVAYRGTEAFF
D gene: -; clone size: -; J gene: TRBJ2-1; V gene: TRBV30; CDR3 DNA: TGTGCCGGGGACTTGATTCCCTACGGGGAGCAGTTCTTC; CDR3 protein: CAGDLIPYGEQFF
D gene: TRBD2; clone size: -; J gene: TRBJ2-3; V gene: TRBV25-1; CDR3 DNA: TGTGCCAGCAGGCCAGGACTAGCGGCGATTGATACGCAGTATTTT; CDR3 protein: CASRPGLAAIDTQYF
D gene: -; clone size: -; J gene: TRBJ2-7; V gene: TRBV18; CDR3 DNA: TGTGCCAGCTCACCCCGAGTCCTAACGGGCGAGCAGTACTTC; CDR3 protein: CASSPRVLTGEQYF
D gene: TRBD1; clone size: -; J gene: TRBJ1-6; V gene: TRBV30; CDR3 DNA: TGTGCCTGGAGTGAGGGACAGGATCACTTT; CDR3 protein: CAWSEGQDHF
D gene: TRBD2; clone size: once; J gene: TRBJ2-2; V gene: TRBV9; CDR3 DNA: TGTGCCAGCAGCGAAGGACTAGCGGGAGTATCCGGGGAGCTGTTTTTT; CDR3 protein: CASSEGLAGVSGELFF
D gene: -; clone size: few; J gene: TRBJ2-1; V gene: TRBV21-1; CDR3 DNA: TGTGCCAGCCGCCGCTCGATCCGTACTAGCCGACAGCCTTGGCAGTACAATGAGCAGTTCTTC; CDR3 protein: CASRRSIRTSRQPWQYNEQFF
D gene: TRBD1; clone size: -; J gene: TRBJ2-3; V gene: TRBV19; CDR3 DNA: TGTGCCAGTAGTCGAGGGACAGGGATCACAGATACGCAGTATTTT; CDR3 protein: CASSRGTGITDTQYF
D gene: -; clone size: few; J gene: TRBJ1-5; V gene: TRBV19; CDR3 DNA: TGTGCCAGTAGTGCAGGATTCAATCAGCCCCAGCATTTT; CDR3 protein: CASSAGFNQPQHF
D gene: -; clone size: few; J gene: TRBJ2-3; V gene: TRBV19; CDR3 DNA: TGTGCCAGTAGGCCTTTAGACACAGATACGCAGTATTTT; CDR3 protein: CASRPLDTDTQYF
D gene: TRBD1; clone size: -; J gene: TRBJ1-5; V gene: TRBV30; CDR3 DNA: TGTGCCTGGAACCAGGGACAGGGCCTCAATCAGCCCCAGCATTTT; CDR3 protein: CAWNQGQGLNQPQHF
D gene: TRBD1; clone size: -; J gene: TRBJ2-1; V gene: TRBV29-1; CDR3 DNA: TGCAGCGTTGAAGGGAAGAGACAGGGAATACCTGAGCAGTTCTTC; CDR3 protein: CSVEGKRQGIPEQFF
D gene: -; clone size: once; J gene: TRBJ2-7; V gene: TRBV6-1; CDR3 DNA: TGTGCCAGCAGGCAGACAGGCTCCTACGAGCAGTACTTC; CDR3 protein: CASRQTGSYEQYF
D gene: TRBD2; clone size: -; J gene: TRBJ2-3; V gene: TRBV5-1; CDR3 DNA: TGCGCCAGCAGCTCGACTAGCGGGAGTAAAGATACGCAGTATTTT; CDR3 protein: CASSSTSGSKDTQYF
D gene: TRBD1; clone size: -; J gene: TRBJ2-6; V gene: TRBV7-3; CDR3 DNA: TGTGCCAGCAGGGGGGTAGGGGGCGAACCCTCTGGGGCCAACGTCCTGACTTTC; CDR3 protein: CASRGVGGEPSGANVLTF
D gene: TRBD2; clone size: -; J gene: TRBJ2-2; V gene: TRBV5-4; CDR3 DNA: TGTGCCAGCAGTCCTAGCGGGCGGAACACCGGGGAGCTGTTTTTT; CDR3 protein: CASSPSGRNTGELFF
D gene: -; clone size: few; J gene: TRBJ2-5; V gene: TRBV14; CDR3 DNA: TGTGCCAGCAGCCAAAAGGGGTGGTACCAAGAGACCCAGTACTTC; CDR3 protein: CASSQKGWYQETQYF
D gene: TRBD2; clone size: -; J gene: TRBJ2-3; V gene: TRBV9; CDR3 DNA: TGTGCCAGCAGCACGAGCGGGAGTACAGATACGCAGTATTTT; CDR3 protein: CASSTSGSTDTQYF
D gene: -; clone size: once; J gene: TRBJ2-5; V gene: TRBV9; CDR3 DNA: TGTGCCAGCAGCGTAGTGAGAAAAGAGACCCAGTACTTC; CDR3 protein: CASSVVRKETQYF
D gene: TRBD1; clone size: -; J gene: TRBJ2-3; V gene: TRBV10-3; CDR3 DNA: TGTGCCATCAGGATGGACAGGGGCACAGATACGCAGTATTTT; CDR3 protein: CAIRMDRGTDTQYF
D gene: -; clone size: few; J gene: TRBJ1-2; V gene: TRBV19; CDR3 DNA: TGTGCCAGTAGTACACTACACAGGGATGGCTACACCTTC; CDR3 protein: CASSTLHRDGYTF
D gene: -; clone size: -; J gene: TRBJ2-6; V gene: TRBV7-2; CDR3 DNA: TGTGCCAGCAGCTTAGCTGGGTCGCGGGGACAGAGAACGGGGGCCAACGTCCTGACTTTC; CDR3 protein: CASSLAGSRGQRTGANVLTF
D gene: -; clone size: -; J gene: TRBJ1-2; V gene: TRBV14; CDR3 DNA: TGTGCCAGCAGCCAAGTTACAGGTGGGAACTATGGCTACACCTTC; CDR3 protein: CASSQVTGGNYGYTF
D gene: TRBD2; clone size: -; J gene: TRBJ2-7; V gene: TRBV28; CDR3 DNA: TGTGCCAGCACCCAAGCGGGAGCTTACGAGCAGTACTTC; CDR3 protein: CASTQAGAYEQYF
D gene: -; clone size: -; J gene: TRBJ2-1; V gene: TRBV7-9; CDR3 DNA: TGTGCCAGCAGCCGTGAGGGCGGCGGGCAGTTCTTC; CDR3 protein: CASSREGGGQFF
D gene: -; clone size: -; J gene: TRBJ2-2; V gene: TRBV5-1; CDR3 DNA: TGCGCCAGCAGCCCACAGGGGAACACCGGGGAGCTGTTTTTT; CDR3 protein: CASSPQGNTGELFF
D gene: TRBD1; clone size: -; J gene: TRBJ2-2; V gene: TRBV28; CDR3 DNA: TGTGCCAGCAGTTCCGGACAGGACAACACCGGGGAGCTGTTTTTT; CDR3 protein: CASSSGQDNTGELFF
D gene: -; clone size: -; J gene: TRBJ1-1; V gene: TRBV5-6; CDR3 DNA: TGTGCCAGCAGCTTGGGGTGGCAGAAGAACACTGAAGCTTTCTTT; CDR3 protein: CASSLGWQKNTEAFF
D gene: -; clone size: -; J gene: TRBJ1-2; V gene: TRBV7-9; CDR3 DNA: TGTGCCAGCAGCTTAGCCGCTGGGCTGGGCTACACCTTC; CDR3 protein: CASSLAAGLGYTF
D gene: TRBD2; clone size: -; J gene: TRBJ2-2; V gene: TRBV5-6; CDR3 DNA: TGTGCCAGCAGCTTCCGGACTAGCGGCAACACCGGGGAGCTGTTTTTT; CDR3 protein: CASSFRTSGNTGELFF
D gene: -; clone size: few; J gene: TRBJ1-1; V gene: TRBV6-5; CDR3 DNA: TGTGCCAGCGTGCGTAACACTGAAGCTTTCTTT; CDR3 protein: CASVRNTEAFF
D gene: TRBD2; clone size: -; J gene: TRBJ2-1; V gene: TRBV7-2; CDR3 DNA: TGTGCCAGCAGCCAGACTAGCGGGAGTATATATGAGCAGTTCTTC; CDR3 protein: CASSQTSGSIYEQFF
D gene: -; clone size: -; J gene: TRBJ2-1; V gene: TRBV5-4; CDR3 DNA: TGTGCCAGCAGCTACGTTATAGCGGACAATGAGCAGTTCTTC; CDR3 protein: CASSYVIADNEQFF
D gene: TRBD1; clone size: -; J gene: TRBJ1-4; V gene: TRBV29-1; CDR3 DNA: TGCAGCGTTGGTCAGGCAGGGGGCACTGAAAAACTGTTTTTT; CDR3 protein: CSVGQAGGTEKLFF
D gene: -; clone size: -; J gene: TRBJ2-5; V gene: TRBV27; CDR3 DNA: TGTGCCAGCAGTTCGCTATGGACTGAAGAGGATACCCAGTACTTC; CDR3 protein: CASSSLWTEEDTQYF
D gene: -; clone size: -; J gene: TRBJ2-7; V gene: TRBV5-4; CDR3 DNA: TGTGCCAGCAGCCCGAGCAGGGGTCGAACCTACGAGCAGTACTTC; CDR3 protein: CASSPSRGRTYEQYF
D gene: -; clone size: -; J gene: TRBJ2-1; V gene: TRBV28; CDR3 DNA: TGTGCCAGCAGTTTTTACTCTGCGGGACCCTACAATGAGCAGTTCTTC; CDR3 protein: CASSFYSAGPYNEQFF
D gene: TRBD1; clone size: -; J gene: TRBJ1-4; V gene: TRBV7-2; CDR3 DNA: TGTGCCAGCAGGCTAGAGGACAGGGGGGTTGAAAAACTGTTTTTT; CDR3 protein: CASRLEDRGVEKLFF
D gene: TRBD2; clone size: -; J gene: TRBJ2-7; V gene: TRBV28; CDR3 DNA: TGTGCCAGCAGACTTAGCGGGAGGGCCTACGAGCAGTACTTC; CDR3 protein: CASRLSGRAYEQYF
D gene: -; clone size: once; J gene: TRBJ1-1; V gene: TRBV5-5; CDR3 DNA: TGTGCCAGCAGCTTCCAGACAGGCCAGGGCACTGAAGCTTTCTTT; CDR3 protein: CASSFQTGQGTEAFF
D gene: TRBD2; clone size: -; J gene: TRBJ2-1; V gene: TRBV18; CDR3 DNA: TGTGCCAGCTCACCACGACTAGCGGGAGGGTACAATGAGCGGTTCTTC; CDR3 protein: CASSPRLAGGYNERFF
D gene: -; clone size: -; J gene: TRBJ2-7; V gene: TRBV30; CDR3 DNA: TGTGCCTGGAACAGGGCCCCCTACGAGCAGTACTTC; CDR3 protein: CAWNRAPYEQYF
D gene: TRBD1; clone size: -; J gene: TRBJ2-1; V gene: TRBV29-1; CDR3 DNA: TGCAGCGTCAGGACAGGGCCTAATGAGCAGTTCTTC; CDR3 protein: CSVRTGPNEQFF
D gene: TRBD2; clone size: -; J gene: TRBJ2-1; V gene: TRBV7-7; CDR3 DNA: TGTGCCAGCAGCTTAGGACTAGCGGATTCCTACAATGAGCAGTTCTTC; CDR3 protein: CASSLGLADSYNEQFF
D gene: -; clone size: -; J gene: TRBJ2-5; V gene: TRBV5-4; CDR3 DNA: TGTGCCAGCAGCTTCGGCGGGACCCAGTACTTC; CDR3 protein: CASSFGGTQYF
D gene: TRBD2; clone size: once; J gene: TRBJ2-1; V gene: TRBV5-4; CDR3 DNA: TGTGCCAGCAGCTTGGCAGATCTAACACCGGGACTAGCGGGACTCGAGCAGTTCTTC; CDR3 protein: CASSLADLTPGLAGLEQFF
D gene: TRBD1; clone size: few; J gene: TRBJ1-4; V gene: TRBV2; CDR3 DNA: TGTGCCAGCAGTGGGCGTCCCGGGACAGGAGGAGAAAAACTGTTTTTT; CDR3 protein: CASSGRPGTGGEKLFF
D gene: TRBD1; clone size: few; J gene: TRBJ1-1; V gene: TRBV27; CDR3 DNA: TGTGCCAGCAGTTTATCGGACAGGTCCTACACTGAAGCTTTCTTT; CDR3 protein: CASSLSDRSYTEAFF
D gene: TRBD1; clone size: -; J gene: TRBJ2-3; V gene: TRBV15; CDR3 DNA: TGTGCCACCAGCACCTACAGGGGTACAGATACGCAGTATTTT; CDR3 protein: CATSTYRGTDTQYF
D gene: -; clone size: -; J gene: TRBJ1-1; V gene: TRBV29-1; CDR3 DNA: TGCAGCGCTATTAACCCCGGGGTTAACACTGAAGCTTTCTTT; CDR3 protein: CSAINPGVNTEAFF
D gene: TRBD2; clone size: few; J gene: TRBJ2-1; V gene: TRBV7-2; CDR3 DNA: TGTGCCAGCAGCTGGGGGAGCGGGGCCTACAATGAGCAGTTCTTC; CDR3 protein: CASSWGSGAYNEQFF